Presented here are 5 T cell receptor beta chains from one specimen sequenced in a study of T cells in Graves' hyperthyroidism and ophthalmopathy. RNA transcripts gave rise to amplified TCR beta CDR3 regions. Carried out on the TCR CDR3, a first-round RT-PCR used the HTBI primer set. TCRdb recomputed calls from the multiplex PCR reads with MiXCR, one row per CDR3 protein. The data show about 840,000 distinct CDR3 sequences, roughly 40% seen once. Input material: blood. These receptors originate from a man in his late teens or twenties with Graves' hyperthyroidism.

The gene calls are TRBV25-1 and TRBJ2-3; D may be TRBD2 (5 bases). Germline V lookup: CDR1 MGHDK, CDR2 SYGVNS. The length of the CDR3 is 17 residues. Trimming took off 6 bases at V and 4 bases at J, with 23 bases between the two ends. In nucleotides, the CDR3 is TGTGCCAGCAGCCAAGGGTGGGGAACGGAGGTGGCAGATACGCAGTATTTT. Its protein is CASSQGWGTEVADTQYF.

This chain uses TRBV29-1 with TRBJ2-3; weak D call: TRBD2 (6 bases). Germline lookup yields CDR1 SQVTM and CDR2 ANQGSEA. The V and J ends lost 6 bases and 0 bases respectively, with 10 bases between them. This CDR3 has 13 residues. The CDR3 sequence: CSVGGDSTDTQYF. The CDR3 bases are TGCAGCGTAGGCGGGGATAGCACAGATACGCAGTATTTT.

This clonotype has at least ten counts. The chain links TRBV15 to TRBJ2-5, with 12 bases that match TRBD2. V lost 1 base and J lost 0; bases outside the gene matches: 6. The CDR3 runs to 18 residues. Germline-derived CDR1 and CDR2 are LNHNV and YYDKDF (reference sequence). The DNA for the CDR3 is TGTGCCACCAGCAGAGGCTTCAGGACTAGCGGGAACCAAGAGACCCAGTACTTC. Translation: CATSRGFRTSGNQETQYF.

CDR3 loop: CASSLGDAFYEQYF. The DNA for the CDR3 is TGTGCCAGCAGCTTAGGGGACGCTTTCTACGAGCAGTACTTC. The chain uses TRBV7-6 and TRBJ2-7, with D perhaps being TRBD1 or TRBD2 (5 bases each). CDR1 is SGHVS and CDR2 is FNYEAQ in the germline V gene. V was cut by 1 base and J by 3 bases, with 10 bases left in between. This CDR3 is 14 amino acids long.

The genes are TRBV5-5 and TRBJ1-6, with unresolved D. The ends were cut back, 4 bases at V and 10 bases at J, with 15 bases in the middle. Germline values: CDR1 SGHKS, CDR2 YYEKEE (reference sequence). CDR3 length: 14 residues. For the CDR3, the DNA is TGTGCCAGCAGCCGGTCGGATGCTAGGTCACCCCTCCACTTT. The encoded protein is CASSRSDARSPLHF.